These 26 T cell receptor beta chains share one sample of origin, sequenced in a study of blood T cell repertoires in COVID-19. Libraries were prepared by immunoSEQ multiplex PCR; TCRdb keeps only in-frame clonotypes and omits some of them. The table has tens of thousands of clones, 60% to 85% seen once; the top ten hold 20% to 25%. Sequences were obtained from peripheral blood. Receptor source: a human donor in a cohort sampled during active COVID-19.

This rearrangement joins TRBV10-3 to TRBJ2-2; the D gene is possibly TRBD1 (6 bases). CDR1 is ENHRY and CDR2 is SYGVKD in the germline V gene. Trimming shortened V by 11 bases and J by 0 bases, and 10 bases separated the two germline ends. The CDR3 is 13 residues long. CDR3 DNA: TGTGCCGGGCGGACAGCGAACACCGGGGAGCTGTTTTTT. It is translated as CAGRTANTGELFF.

This rearrangement joins TRBV9 to TRBJ2-1; 14 bases align to TRBD2. The CDR3 loop spans 17 amino acids. The J segment lost 6 bases and the V segment lost 0 bases, leaving 5 bases of the junction unmatched. The V gene's germline CDR1 is SGDLS and CDR2 YYNGEE. The CDR3 sequence: CASSVEGTSGSGNEQFF. The CDR3 DNA reads TGTGCCAGCAGCGTAGAGGGGACTAGCGGGAGTGGCAATGAGCAGTTCTTC.

V and J are TRBV5-5 and TRBJ2-7; no definite D call. The CDR3 sequence is 14 residues long. Germline V gene data show CDR1 as SGHKS and CDR2 as YYEKEE (reference sequence). V dropped 4 bases and J dropped 0 bases, with 11 bases sitting between them. The CDR3: CASSILQSSYEQYF. The CDR3 region has the DNA TGTGCCAGCAGCATTCTACAGAGCTCCTACGAGCAGTACTTC.

The chain joins TRBV7-8 to TRBJ1-1; 7 bases agree with TRBD1. Germline CDR1 is SGHVS and CDR2 is FQNEAQ. V was pared by 6 bases and J by 0 bases, with 4 bases of the junction left unmatched. This CDR3 contains 14 residues. The CDR3 region has the DNA TGTGCCAGCAGGGCAGGGGGAGTGAACACTGAAGCTTTCTTT. It translates to CASRAGGVNTEAFF.

The chain joins TRBV5-6 to TRBJ2-7; possibly TRBD1 for D (5 bases). Trimming took off 2 bases at V and 7 bases at J, with 10 bases between the two ends. The CDR3 runs to 12 residues. Looked up from germline, CDR1 is SGHDT and CDR2 is YYEEEE. CDR3 amino acids: CASSFDSAEQYF. The CDR3 DNA follows: TGTGCCAGCAGCTTCGACAGTGCAGAGCAGTACTTC.

The rearrangement links TRBV30 to TRBJ1-4; 9 positions agree with TRBD1. Germline V gene lookup returns CDR1 GTSNPN and CDR2 SVGIG (reference sequence). With 3 bases clipped from V and 0 bases from J, the junction kept 2 bases outside the gene matches. The CDR3 totals 15 residues. The CDR3 DNA reads TGTGCCTGGAGGAGACAGGGGGCAACTAATGAAAAACTGTTTTTT. Translated: CAWRRQGATNEKLFF.

The chain links TRBV7-9 to TRBJ1-6; tentatively, D is TRBD1 (5 bases). CDR1 is SEHNR, CDR2 FQNEAQ, per germline (reference sequence). The CDR3 runs to 15 residues. Between the trimmed V and J ends, which lost 5 bases and 7 bases, there was a span of 15 bases. Here the CDR3 reads CASSQSGGGNSPLHF. CDR3 coding DNA: TGTGCCAGCAGCCAAAGTGGGGGAGGGAATTCACCCCTCCACTTT. The variable domain in full, with the rest retrieved from reference TRBV7-9 and TRBJ1-6, is DTGVSQNPRHKITKRGQNVTFRCDPISEHNRLYWYRQTLGQGPEFLTYFQNEAQLEKSRLLSDRFSAERPKGSFSTLEIQRTEQGDSAMYLCASSQSGGGNSPLHFGNGTRLTVT.

This clone was counted only a few times. The chain joins TRBV29-1 to TRBJ2-7, with D possibly being TRBD1 (5 bases). CDR3 size: 12 residues. Deletions cut 7 bases from V and 7 bases from J, with 17 bases between. Germline lookup yields CDR1 SQVTM and CDR2 ANQGSEA. The chain's CDR3 is CSALSQGREQYF. The CDR3 coding sequence is TGCAGCGCCCTGAGCCAGGGAAGGGAGCAGTACTTC.

V usage is TRBV5-1 and J usage is TRBJ2-5; 8 positions agree with TRBD1. J lost 5 bases, V lost 4 bases, and 7 bases had no gene match. The CDR3 loop spans 14 amino acids. Germline V gene lookup returns CDR1 SGHRS and CDR2 YFSETQ. In DNA form, the CDR3 reads TGCGCCAGCAGCATAGACAGGGGTGGGGAGACCCAGTACTTC. Translating gives CASSIDRGGETQYF.

This chain links TRBV10-2 with TRBJ1-3, with unresolved D. This CDR3 comprises 15 residues. The germline V gene encodes CDR1 WSHSY and CDR2 SAAADI. Trimming removed 7 bases at V and 0 bases at J, with 13 bases between. The CDR3 DNA reads TGCGCCAGCACGGAGACCGGGAACTCTGGAAACACCATATATTTT. Translating it yields CASTETGNSGNTIYF.

This sequence joins TRBV27 and TRBJ2-7, with 9 bases that match TRBD2. The germline CDR1 and CDR2 sequences are MNHEY and SMNVEV (reference sequence). V lost 3 bases to trimming and J lost 0 bases; unmatched junction nucleotides: 6. There are 16 residues in the CDR3. The CDR3 DNA reads TGTGCCAGCAGTTTCTTAGCGGGGGCGCCCTCCTACGAGCAGTACTTC. Protein: CASSFLAGAPSYEQYF.

The genes are TRBV20-1 and TRBJ2-5; D is undetermined. This CDR3 has 12 residues. Deletions cut 3 bases from V and 6 bases from J, with 11 bases between. Germline lookup yields CDR1 DFQATT and CDR2 SNEGSKA (reference sequence). Written as DNA, the CDR3 is TGCAGTGCTAGTCTAGGAGTCAAGACCCAGTACTTC. It yields the protein CSASLGVKTQYF.

The chain combines TRBV3-1 (or the pseudogene TRBV3-2) with TRBJ1-5; 9 positions match TRBD1. There are 16 residues in the CDR3. Unmatched junction bases numbered 11, after V lost 6 bases and J lost 5 bases. Looked up from germline, CDR1 is LGHDT and CDR2 is YNNKEL (reference sequence). Here the CDR3 reads CASSPKQGAEYQPQHF. CDR3 nucleotides: TGTGCCAGCAGTCCCAAACAGGGGGCAGAGTATCAGCCCCAGCATTTT.

The sample holds a few counts of this clone. V and J are TRBV10-3 and TRBJ1-6; 7 bases are shared with TRBD1. CDR1 ENHRY and CDR2 SYGVKD come from the germline V gene. The CDR3 is 15 amino acids. Trimming removed 5 bases from V and 6 bases from J; junction bases left unmatched: 7. The CDR3 nucleotides are TGTGCCATCAGTCCCACAGGGGACGCTAATTCACCCCTCCACTTT. This codes for CAISPTGDANSPLHF.

As to this clone: One end of the junction varies from germline; a read error may be responsible. The chain employs TRBV10-2 and TRBJ1-1; TRBD1 matches 8 bases. The germline gives CDR1 WSHSY, CDR2 SAAADI. The CDR3 is 15 residues long. DNA of the CDR3: TGCGCCAGCAGTGAGGGACAGGGCCTGAACGCTGAAGCTTTCTTT. This translates into CASSEGQGLNAEAFF.

The V gene is TRBV11-2, the J gene TRBJ2-7; D perhaps matches TRBD1 (6 bases). This CDR3 contains 15 residues. The germline V and J ends were trimmed by 5 bases and 4 bases, with 18 bases remaining between them. Germline V gives CDR1 SGHAT, CDR2 FQNNGV. The CDR3 sequence is CASSPQTGLRYEQYF. CDR3 sequence (DNA): TGTGCCAGCAGCCCGCAGACAGGCTTACGGTACGAGCAGTACTTC.

The genes are TRBV20-1 and TRBJ2-7; D is perhaps TRBD1 (5 bases). From germline, CDR1 is DFQATT and CDR2 SNEGSKA (reference sequence). This CDR3 has 11 residues. V was cut by 6 bases and J by 2 bases, with 8 bases left in between. CDR3 nucleotides: TGCAGTGCCAGCAGGGCCTACGAGCAGTACTTC. Amino acids: CSASRAYEQYF.

The rearrangement uses TRBV10-1 and TRBJ2-6; TRBD1 matches at 8 bases. Germline assignment: CDR1 WNHNN and CDR2 SYGVQD (reference sequence). V lost 1 base, J lost 0 bases, and 8 bases stayed unmatched. This CDR3 has 19 residues. The CDR3 sequence is CASSEFGQGQSSGANVLTF. The CDR3 DNA reads TGCGCCAGCAGTGAGTTTGGACAGGGACAGAGCTCTGGGGCCAACGTCCTGACTTTC.

The chain has TRBV7-2 and TRBJ2-3, with 11 bases matching TRBD1. Unmatched junction bases numbered 4, after V lost 0 bases and J lost 8 bases. This CDR3 spans 15 amino acids. The germline V gene encodes CDR1 SGHTA and CDR2 FQGNSA. The CDR3 nucleotides are TGTGCCAGCAGCTTAGCGGGGGGGACAGGGGGTACGCAGTATTTT. Translation: CASSLAGGTGGTQYF.

This chain links TRBV29-1 with TRBJ1-2; 10 bases match TRBD1. CDR1 is SQVTM and CDR2 is ANQGSEA in the germline V gene. The CDR3 has 12 residues. Trimming took 8 bases from V and 3 from J; bases not matched to a gene: 3. In DNA, the CDR3 is TGCAGCTCCGGACAGGGGGACTATGGCTACACCTTC. Encoded protein: CSSGQGDYGYTF.

V and J are TRBV12-3 or TRBV12-4 and TRBJ1-2; no reliable D call. This CDR3 is built from 13 residues. V lost 6 bases, J lost 4 bases, and 12 bases lay in between. The CDR3 is CASSPASGYGYTF. CDR3 DNA sequence: TGTGCCAGCAGCCCCGCGAGTGGCTATGGCTACACCTTC.

The CDR3: CASSFRVAGRDIQYF. In DNA form, the CDR3 reads TGTGCCAGCAGTTTTCGGGTAGCGGGAAGGGACATTCAGTACTTC. The V gene is TRBV27, the J gene TRBJ2-4; TRBD2 agrees at 8 bases. V lost 3 bases and J lost 8; bases outside the gene matches: 9. The CDR3 has 15 residues. Germline values: CDR1 MNHEY, CDR2 SMNVEV (reference sequence).

The chain couples TRBV7-9 to TRBJ2-1; 9 bases are shared with TRBD2. V was clipped by 1 base and J by 8 bases; unmatched bases: 9. CDR1 SEHNR and CDR2 FQNEAQ come from the germline V gene (reference sequence). The CDR3 loop spans 16 amino acids. Written as DNA, the CDR3 is TGTGCCAGCAGCTTAGAAATAGCGGGAGCTTCCCATGAGCAGTTCTTC. It yields the protein CASSLEIAGASHEQFF.

The chain links TRBV6-6 to TRBJ2-7; 8 positions agree with TRBD1. The CDR3 is 16 residues long. The ends lost 4 bases at V and 2 bases at J; junction bases unmatched: 10. Germline CDR1 is MNHNY and CDR2 is SVGAGI (reference sequence). The CDR3 sequence is CASSSIDRGVTYEQYF. The CDR3 DNA is TGTGCCAGCAGTTCGATCGACAGGGGAGTTACCTACGAGCAGTACTTC.

The V call is TRBV18, the J call TRBJ2-7, with a possible D match to TRBD1 (5 bases). CDR3 length: 14 residues. The V gene lost 6 bases and the J gene lost 5 bases, with 17 bases spanning the gap. CDR1 and CDR2 from the germline V gene are KGHSH and LQKENI. CDR3 sequence (DNA): TGTGCCAGCTCCGACAGAGTATCTCCTGACGAGCAGTACTTC. It encodes CASSDRVSPDEQYF.

The chain has TRBV7-8 and TRBJ2-6; 9 bases agree with TRBD1. Unmatched junction bases numbered 12, after V lost 5 bases and J lost 4 bases. The CDR3 sequence is 18 residues long. Per the germline V gene, CDR1 is SGHVS and CDR2 is FQNEAQ. CDR3 DNA sequence: TGTGCCAGCAGCAATGGCTTACAGGGGGCTCCCGGGGCCAACGTCCTGACTTTC. Translated: CASSNGLQGAPGANVLTF.